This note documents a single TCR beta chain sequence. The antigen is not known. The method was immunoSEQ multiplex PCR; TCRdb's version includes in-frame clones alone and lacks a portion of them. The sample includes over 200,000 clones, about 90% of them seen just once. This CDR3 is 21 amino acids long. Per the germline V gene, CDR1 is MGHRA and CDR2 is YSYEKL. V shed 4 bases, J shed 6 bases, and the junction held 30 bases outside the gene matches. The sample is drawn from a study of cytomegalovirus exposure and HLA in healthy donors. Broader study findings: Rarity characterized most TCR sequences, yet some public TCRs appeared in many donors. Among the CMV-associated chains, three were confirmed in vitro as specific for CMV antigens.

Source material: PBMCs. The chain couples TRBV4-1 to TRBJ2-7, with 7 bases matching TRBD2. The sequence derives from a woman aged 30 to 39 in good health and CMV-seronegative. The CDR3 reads CASSPVVAPAGPRFTLLEQYF. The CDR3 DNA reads TGCGCCAGCAGCCCCGTAGTGGCCCCAGCGGGACCACGTTTCACCCTACTCGAGCAGTACTTC.